This TCR beta chain derives from a study of T-cell memory formation after mild COVID-19. Study background: Clusters were largely donor specific.

Study results and caveats: Clones that got smaller from day 15 to 85 had even CD4/CD8, while clones growing later tipped toward CD4+. Memory cells collected pre-infection included some clones that later responded, suggesting cross-reactive memory joined.

A remark on this clonotype: Its antigen is still unknown.

Germline CDR1 is ENHRY and CDR2 is SYGVKD. The CDR3 length is 11 residues. The ends were cut back, 3 bases at V and 5 bases at J, with 4 bases in the middle. TCRdb re-analysed the 5' RACE reads in MiXCR, keeping a single row per CDR3 protein. The table lists roughly 580,000 distinct CDR3 sequences, under 20% of them singletons. The TCR sequence derives from an adult woman who had mild COVID-19 (a few samples of this study predate the infection). Cell type and time point are not known. Sequencing used PBMCs or a T cell subset sorted from them (not recorded which). The V gene is TRBV10-3, the J gene TRBJ2-5; the D is unclear. The CDR3 DNA reads TGTGCCATCAGTGACGGGGAGACCCAGTACTTC. It encodes CAISDGETQYF.